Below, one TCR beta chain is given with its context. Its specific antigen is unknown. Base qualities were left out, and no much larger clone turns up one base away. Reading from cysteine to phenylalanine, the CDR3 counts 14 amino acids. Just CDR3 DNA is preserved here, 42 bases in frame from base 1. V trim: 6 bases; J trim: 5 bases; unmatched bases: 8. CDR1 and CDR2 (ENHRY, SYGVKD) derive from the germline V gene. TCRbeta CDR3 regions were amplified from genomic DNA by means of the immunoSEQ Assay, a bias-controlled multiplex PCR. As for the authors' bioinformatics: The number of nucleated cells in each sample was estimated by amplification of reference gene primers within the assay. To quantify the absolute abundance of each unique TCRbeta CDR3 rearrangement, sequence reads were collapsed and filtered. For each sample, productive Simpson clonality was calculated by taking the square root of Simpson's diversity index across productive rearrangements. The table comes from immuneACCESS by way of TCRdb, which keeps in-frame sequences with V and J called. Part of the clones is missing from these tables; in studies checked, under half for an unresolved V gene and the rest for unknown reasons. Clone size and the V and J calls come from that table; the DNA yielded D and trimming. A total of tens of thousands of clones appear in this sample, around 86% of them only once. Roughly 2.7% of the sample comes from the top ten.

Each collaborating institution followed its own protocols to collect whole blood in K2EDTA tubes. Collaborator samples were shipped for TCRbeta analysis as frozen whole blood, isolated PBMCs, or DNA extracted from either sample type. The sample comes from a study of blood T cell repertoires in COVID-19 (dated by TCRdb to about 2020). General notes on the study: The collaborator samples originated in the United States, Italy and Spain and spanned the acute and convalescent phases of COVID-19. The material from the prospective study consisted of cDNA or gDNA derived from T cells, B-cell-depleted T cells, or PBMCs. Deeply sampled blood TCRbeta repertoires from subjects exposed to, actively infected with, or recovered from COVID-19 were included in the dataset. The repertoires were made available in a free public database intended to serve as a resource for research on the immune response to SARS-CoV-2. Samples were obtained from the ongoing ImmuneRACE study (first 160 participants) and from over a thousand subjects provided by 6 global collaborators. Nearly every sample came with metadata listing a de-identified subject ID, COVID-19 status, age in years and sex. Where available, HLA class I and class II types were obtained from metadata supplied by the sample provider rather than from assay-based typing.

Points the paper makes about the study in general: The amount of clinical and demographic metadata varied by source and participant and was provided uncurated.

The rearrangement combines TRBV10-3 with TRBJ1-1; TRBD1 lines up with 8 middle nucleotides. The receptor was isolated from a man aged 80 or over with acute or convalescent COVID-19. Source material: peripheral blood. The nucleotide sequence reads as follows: TGTGCCATCAGCTATCAGGGGGCGCGAACTGAAGCTTTCTTT. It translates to CAISYQGARTEAFF.